What follows is one TCR beta chain and its context. Its target is unknown. This entry comes from a study of T cells in localized non-small cell lung cancer. General study points: Higher blood T cell density tracked longer overall survival.

TCRdb keeps only in-frame clones here, not all; method: immunoSEQ multiplex PCR. The sample consists of about 45,000 clones, approximately 81% of them appearing once. Per germline, CDR1 SEHNR and CDR2 FQNEAQ (reference sequence). The length of the CDR3 is 14 residues. Deletions cut 2 bases from V and 3 bases from J, with 8 bases between. The gene calls are TRBV7-9 and TRBJ1-5, with D uncertain. This sample comprised peripheral blood mononuclear cells, obtained before any cancer treatment. The sequence came from a man aged 40 to 69 with stage III lung adenocarcinoma. CDR3 DNA: TGTGCCAGCAGCTTAAACAGTTTCAATCAGCCCCAGCATTTT. Residues: CASSLNSFNQPQHF.